Listed below are T cell receptor beta chains from one sample, sequenced in a study of blood T cells in healthy people across ages. TCRdb re-called the 5' RACE reads with MiXCR, one entry per CDR3 protein. The sample has approximately 850,000 distinct CDR3 sequences; roughly 44% are singletons. The material sequenced was blood. The receptors derive from a man aged 60 to 75 in good health. The CDR3 runs from the conserved cysteine through the conserved F or W. A D gene is named only where the DNA matches it firmly. For some rows the clone size is stated as once, few or many, or as a class when expanded; others skip it.

. | . | TRBJ2-3 | TRBV7-2 | 17 | TGTGCCAGCAGCTTAGTTGGTCCCGGGACAAACACAGATACGCAGTATTTT | CASSLVGPGTNTDTQYF
TRBD2 | . | TRBJ2-1 | TRBV20-1 | 15 | TGCAGTGTCGGGGGGATTAAGAGCTCCTACAATGAGCAGTTCTTC | CSVGGIKSSYNEQFF
. | few | TRBJ1-1 | TRBV7-2 | 12 | TGTGCCAGCAGCTTATATACGTCCCAAGCTTTCTTT | CASSLYTSQAFF
. | few | TRBJ2-1 | TRBV7-9 | 12 | TGTGCCAGCCTTGGAACGACGAATGAGCAGTTCTTC | CASLGTTNEQFF
TRBD1 | many | TRBJ2-1 | TRBV7-2 | 15 | TGTGCCAGCAGCCTCGGGACAGGGTTCTACAATGAGCAGTTCTTC | CASSLGTGFYNEQFF
. | . | TRBJ2-1 | TRBV29-1 | 14 | TGCAGCGTGCAGAGAGGGGTACTGGTCAATGAGCAGTTCTTC | CSVQRGVLVNEQFF
. | few | TRBJ2-1 | TRBV20-1 | 10 | TGCAGTGCCGTTACCAATGAGCAGTTCTTC | CSAVTNEQFF
. | . | TRBJ2-3 | TRBV19 | 13 | TGTGCCAGTTCGGGACTCCCTTTGGATACGCAGTATTTT | CASSGLPLDTQYF
TRBD1 | . | TRBJ1-2 | TRBV5-1 | 17 | TGCGCCAGCAGCTTGGGGCTTGAAAGGGACAGGGGTTATGGCTACACCTTC | CASSLGLERDRGYGYTF
. | . | TRBJ1-5 | TRBV12-3/TRBV12-4 | 21 | TGTGCCAGCAGTTTAGCTTTCAGTATGATCCCGGTTGCGAATAGCAATCAGCCCCAGCATTTT | CASSLAFSMIPVANSNQPQHF
. | . | TRBJ1-5 | TRBV5-1 | 15 | TGCGCCAGCAGGAGGTCGGCGGATAGCAATCAGCCCCAGCATTTT | CASRRSADSNQPQHF
TRBD1 | . | TRBJ1-1 | TRBV5-8 | 18 | TGTGCCAGCAGCTTGGTGCGGTTGGCAGGGGGCGTGAACACTGAAGCTTTCTTT | CASSLVRLAGGVNTEAFF
TRBD1 | . | TRBJ1-2 | TRBV4-3 | 16 | TGCGCCAGCAGCCAAGGAAGGGACAGGAAAGGTAGTGGCTACACCTTC | CASSQGRDRKGSGYTF
. | . | TRBJ2-4 | TRBV28 | 13 | TGTGCCAGCAGCACAGATGGGGGGAACATTCAGTACTTC | CASSTDGGNIQYF
. | few | TRBJ1-2 | TRBV20-1 | 14 | TGCAGTGCTAGAGATCCGAGACAGCCTGGCGACTACACCTTC | CSARDPRQPGDYTF
. | . | TRBJ2-7 | TRBV7-9 | 13 | TGTGCCAGCAGCGTAGAAAAAGCCTACGAGCAGTACTTC | CASSVEKAYEQYF
. | . | TRBJ2-7 | TRBV12-3/TRBV12-4 | 14 | TGTGCCAGCACCTGGGGCAGAAACTCCTACGAGCAGTACTTC | CASTWGRNSYEQYF
TRBD1 | . | TRBJ1-6 | TRBV18 | 15 | TGTGCCAGCTCAGCTACAGGGGACCCCTTTTCACCCCTCCACTTT | CASSATGDPFSPLHF
. | . | TRBJ1-3 | TRBV18 | 16 | TGTGCCAGCTCACCATCGGCGGGGAGCTCTGGAAACACCATATATTTT | CASSPSAGSSGNTIYF
TRBD2 | many | TRBJ2-7 | TRBV6-6 | 14 | TGTGCCAGCAGTCGACCCACTCCGGGAGGCGAGCAGTACTTC | CASSRPTPGGEQYF
. | . | TRBJ1-1 | TRBV3-1 | 14 | TGTGCCAGCAGCCCGAACGGGGGTAACACTGAAGCTTTCTTT | CASSPNGGNTEAFF
TRBD2 | . | TRBJ2-3 | TRBV6-5 | 18 | TGTGCCAGCAGTTACTCAGCGGGGGCCTCCCTATACACAGATACGCAGTATTTT | CASSYSAGASLYTDTQYF
. | few | TRBJ2-7 | TRBV7-2 | 14 | TGTGCCAGCAGCTTTCTTGGGGATTCCTACGAGCAGTACTTC | CASSFLGDSYEQYF
. | . | TRBJ1-5 | TRBV27 | 15 | TGTGCCAGCAGGACCAACTCCTATAGCAATCAGCCCCAGCATTTT | CASRTNSYSNQPQHF
. | few | TRBJ1-2 | TRBV7-8 | 12 | TGTGCCAGCAGCTTAAATGGGGTTGGCTACACCTTC | CASSLNGVGYTF
. | . | TRBJ1-2 | TRBV6-2/TRBV6-3 | 15 | TGTGCCAGCAGTTTGTACCGGGCCACAGGCTATGGCTACACCTTC | CASSLYRATGYGYTF
. | . | TRBJ1-5 | TRBV2 | 12 | TGTGCCAGCAGTGTCGTCTATCAGCCCCAGCATTTT | CASSVVYQPQHF
TRBD1 | . | TRBJ2-1 | TRBV6-2/TRBV6-3 | 16 | TGTGCCAGCAGTTACTCGACTACAGGGGGTTACAATGAGCAGTTCTTC | CASSYSTTGGYNEQFF
. | . | TRBJ1-4 | TRBV7-9 | 14 | TGTGCCAGCAGCTTGAGACAGTCGGGTGAAAAACTGTTTTTT | CASSLRQSGEKLFF
TRBD2 | . | TRBJ2-3 | TRBV7-2 | 19 | TGTGCCAGCAGCCGGGGACTAGCGGGGGGACTCCCTAGCACAGATACGCAGTATTTT | CASSRGLAGGLPSTDTQYF
. | . | TRBJ2-2 | TRBV4-3 | 19 | TGCGCCAGCAGCCAAGATCCTTTGGCAGGGGAAAGGTACACCGGGGAGCTGTTTTTT | CASSQDPLAGERYTGELFF
. | . | TRBJ2-7 | TRBV6-5 | 15 | TGTGCCAGCAGTTACGGGGGCACATCGAACTACGAGCATTACTTC | CASSYGGTSNYEHYF
TRBD1 | . | TRBJ1-1 | TRBV6-5 | 15 | TGTGCCAGCAGTTTGGGAACAGGGGTTCATACTGAAGCTTTCTTT | CASSLGTGVHTEAFF
. | . | TRBJ2-3 | TRBV15 | 18 | TGTGCCACCAGCAGGGACAACCGATGGACGGATCTGACAGATACGCAGTATTTT | CATSRDNRWTDLTDTQYF
. | . | TRBJ2-5 | TRBV28 | 14 | TGTGCCAGCAGTGGCGCGAAGGGGCAATTGGAGCAGTACTTC | CASSGAKGQLEQYF
TRBD2 | . | TRBJ2-7 | TRBV6-2/TRBV6-3 | 15 | TGTGCCAGCAGCCTACCCGGGGAGGGCCTCTACGAGCAGTACTTC | CASSLPGEGLYEQYF
. | few | TRBJ1-2 | TRBV12-3/TRBV12-4 | 12 | TGTGCCAGCAGTGCCGACAGCTATGGCTACACCTTC | CASSADSYGYTF
TRBD2 | . | TRBJ2-1 | TRBV7-3 | 15 | TGTGCCAGCAGCCCCTGGGCTAGCGGGGTGGGTGAGCAGTTCTTC | CASSPWASGVGEQFF
TRBD1 | . | TRBJ1-4 | TRBV6-5 | 15 | TGTGCCAGCAGTTACTCCCGGGACAGTAATGAAAAACTGTTTTTT | CASSYSRDSNEKLFF
. | few | TRBJ2-1 | TRBV12-3/TRBV12-4 | 14 | TGTGCCAGCAGTTTCGGACAGAGAGGCAATGAGCAGTTCTTC | CASSFGQRGNEQFF
TRBD2 | few | TRBJ2-1 | TRBV20-1 | 15 | TGCAGTGCTAGAGATGTGGGGACTAGCTTCAATGAGCAGTTCTTC | CSARDVGTSFNEQFF
. | . | TRBJ1-2 | TRBV7-2 | 12 | TGTGCCAGCAGCTTAACTAGCTATGGCTACACCTTC | CASSLTSYGYTF
. | many | TRBJ1-2 | TRBV12-3/TRBV12-4 | 11 | TGTGCCAGCAGTTTGCGGTTTGGCTACACCTTC | CASSLRFGYTF